The 4 T cell receptor beta chains presented below share a single source sample, sequenced in a study of blood T cell repertoires in COVID-19. Libraries were prepared by immunoSEQ multiplex PCR; TCRdb keeps only in-frame clonotypes and omits some of them. The sample yields some 260,000 clones, around 89% seen once. The sequencing sample was made of peripheral blood. These receptors were obtained from a woman in her thirties or forties who had recovered from COVID-19.

This chain joins TRBV7-9 and TRBJ1-2; D call uncertain. V was shortened by 7 bases and J by 4 bases, with 10 bases between the two germline ends. The CDR3 extends over 12 amino acids. The V gene's germline CDR1 is SEHNR and CDR2 FQNEAQ (reference sequence). CDR3 DNA: TGTGCCAGCACCGCAGTCGCCTATGGCTACACCTTC. Translating gives CASTAVAYGYTF. Filled out from reference TRBV7-9 and TRBJ1-2, the complete variable domain reads DTGVSQNPRHKITKRGQNVTFRCDPISEHNRLYWYRQTLGQGPEFLTYFQNEAQLEKSRLLSDRFSAERPKGSFSTLEIQRTEQGDSAMYLCASTAVAYGYTFGSGTRLTVV.

The chain has TRBV6-2 or TRBV6-3 and TRBJ1-1, with a possible D match to TRBD1 (6 bases). Trimming pared 6 bases from V and 3 bases from J, leaving 23 bases between. Germline loops: CDR1 MNHEY, CDR2 SVGEGT. The CDR3 totals 17 residues. The CDR3 sequence is CASRPTGWGYRDTEAFF. In DNA, the CDR3 is TGTGCCAGCAGACCTACAGGGTGGGGTTATCGGGACACTGAAGCTTTCTTT.

This chain links TRBV25-1 with TRBJ2-3; the match to TRBD2 covers 11 bases. Germline lookup yields CDR1 MGHDK and CDR2 SYGVNS. Trimming removed 2 bases from V and 8 bases from J; junction bases left unmatched: 6. CDR3 length equals 15 residues. CDR3 sequence: CASSELAGGGGTQYF. CDR3 DNA: TGTGCCAGCAGTGAACTAGCGGGAGGTGGGGGTACGCAGTATTTT.

The rearrangement joins TRBV5-4 to TRBJ1-2; 7 bases line up with TRBD1. CDR3 size: 15 residues. V lost 1 base to trimming and J lost 5 bases; unmatched junction nucleotides: 8. Germline CDR1 SGHNT, CDR2 YYREEE (reference sequence). CDR3 DNA sequence: TGTGCCAGCAGCTTGTTAGGGGGCGCTCGGTATGGCTACACCTTC. This gives the protein CASSLLGGARYGYTF.